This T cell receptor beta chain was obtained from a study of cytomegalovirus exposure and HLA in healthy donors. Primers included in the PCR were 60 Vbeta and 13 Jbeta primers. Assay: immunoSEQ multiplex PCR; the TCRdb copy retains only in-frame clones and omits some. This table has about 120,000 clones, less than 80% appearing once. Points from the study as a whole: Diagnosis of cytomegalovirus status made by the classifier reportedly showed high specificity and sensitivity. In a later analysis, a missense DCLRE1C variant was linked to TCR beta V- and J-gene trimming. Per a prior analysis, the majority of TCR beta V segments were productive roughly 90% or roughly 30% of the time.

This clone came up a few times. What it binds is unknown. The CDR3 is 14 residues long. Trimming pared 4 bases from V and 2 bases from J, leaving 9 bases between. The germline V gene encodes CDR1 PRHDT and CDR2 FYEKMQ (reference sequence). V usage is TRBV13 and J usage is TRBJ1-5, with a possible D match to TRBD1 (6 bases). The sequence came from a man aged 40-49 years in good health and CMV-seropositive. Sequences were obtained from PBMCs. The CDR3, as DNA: TGTGCCAGCAGCTATGAGGGGGGCAATCAGCCCCAGCATTTT. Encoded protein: CASSYEGGNQPQHF.